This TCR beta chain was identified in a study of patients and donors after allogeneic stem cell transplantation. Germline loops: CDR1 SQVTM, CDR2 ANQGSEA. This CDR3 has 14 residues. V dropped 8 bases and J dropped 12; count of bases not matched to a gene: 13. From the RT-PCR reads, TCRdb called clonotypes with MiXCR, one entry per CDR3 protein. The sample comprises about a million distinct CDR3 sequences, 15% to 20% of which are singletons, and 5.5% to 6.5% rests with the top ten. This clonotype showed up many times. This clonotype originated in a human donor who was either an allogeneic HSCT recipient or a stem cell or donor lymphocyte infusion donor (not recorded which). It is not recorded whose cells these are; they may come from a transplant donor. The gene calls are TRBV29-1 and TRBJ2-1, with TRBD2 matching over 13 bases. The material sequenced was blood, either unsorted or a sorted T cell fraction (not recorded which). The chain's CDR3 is CSIAPGTSGIPQFF. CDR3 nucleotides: TGCAGCATCGCCCCCGGGACTAGCGGGATCCCGCAGTTCTTC.